This T cell receptor beta chain came from a study of OX40 agonist ivuxolimab in advanced cancers. The V segment lost 6 bases and the J segment 5 bases; nucleotides outside the gene matches: 11. CDR1 is MGHDK, CDR2 SYGVNS, per germline. The CDR3 sequence is 16 residues long. Blood got drawn at baseline, again on cycle 4 day 1, and then on cycle 7 day 1. The table came from immunoSEQ multiplex PCR; TCRdb's copy has only in-frame clones and leaves some out. The table shows more than 75,000 clones, with around 83% occurring only once. The receptor was derived from an adult with an advanced solid tumor such as melanoma, head and neck, liver or kidney cancer. This chain links TRBV25-1 with TRBJ1-3; 9 bases are shared with TRBD1. The sample was CD4+ or CD8+ T cells sorted from blood, taken in a trial of the OX40 agonist ivuxolimab. The CDR3 nucleotides read TGTGCCAGCAGACCCCCCGGGACAGGGTTTAGAAACACCATATATTTT. Its translation: CASRPPGTGFRNTIYF. Full variable domain (rest looked up from reference TRBV25-1 and TRBJ1-3): EADIYQTPRYLVIGTGKKITLECSQTMGHDKMYWYQQDPGMELHLIHYSYGVNSTEKGDLSSESTVSRIRTEHFPLTLESARPSHTSQYLCASRPPGTGFRNTIYFGEGSWLTVV.